A selection of T cell receptor beta chains follows, all from one sample in a study of control samples from healthy donors and cancer patients. Produced via immunoSEQ multiplex PCR; TCRdb's table is partial and in-frame only. The sample records 84,000 or so clones, approximately 82% being singletons. Material: PBMCs. Receptors were obtained from a man between 60 and 75 years old with head and neck cancer. Both conserved end residues are part of each CDR3. The D gene is left open where the match is weak. Some rows have no size entry. The others give once, few or many, or a class for an expanded clone.

TRBJ1-5	TRBV3-1/TRBV3-2	NA	few	TGTGCCAGCAGCCAAGAGAGTGCTAATCAGCCCCAGCATTTT	CASSQESANQPQHF
TRBJ2-7	TRBV2	NA	NA	TGTGCCAGCCGCAGGGGGGCCATGGCCCCCGAGCAGTACTTC	CASRRGAMAPEQYF
TRBJ2-2	TRBV10-3	TRBD1	once	TGTGCCATCAGCCTGGACAGGGGGCTCGGCACCGGGGAGCTGTTTTTT	CAISLDRGLGTGELFF
TRBJ1-5	TRBV7-2	TRBD1	NA	TGTGCCAGCAGCTTAACGACAGGGATGGATCGAAATCAGCCCCAGCATTTT	CASSLTTGMDRNQPQHF
TRBJ1-1	TRBV29-1	TRBD1	NA	TGCAGCGTTGGGGGAGACAGGGGGCGCTTGAACACTGAAGCTTTCTTT	CSVGGDRGRLNTEAFF
TRBJ2-5	TRBV19	TRBD2	NA	TGTGCCAGTAGTCCGCAGAGGACTAGCTTCCAAGAGACCCAGTACTTC	CASSPQRTSFQETQYF
TRBJ1-1	TRBV5-1	TRBD1	few	TGCGCCAGCAGCGGACAGGGCACTGAAGCTTTCTTT	CASSGQGTEAFF
TRBJ1-2	TRBV30	TRBD1	NA	TGTGCCTGGAGTCAGGGGGCCTATGGCTACACCTTC	CAWSQGAYGYTF
TRBJ2-5	TRBV7-2	NA	NA	TGTGCCAGCAGCAAACCCGGGACCCTCGTAGGGACCCAGTACTTC	CASSKPGTLVGTQYF
TRBJ1-2	TRBV18	NA	once	TGTGCCAGCTCACCTCCGGGGGCTAACTATGGCTACACCTTC	CASSPPGANYGYTF
TRBJ2-7	TRBV30	NA	NA	TGTGCCGGCACTGGGTGGAGCGCTTCCTACGAGCAGTACTTC	CAGTGWSASYEQYF
TRBJ1-1	TRBV10-3	NA	NA	TGTGCCATCAGCTTGGGGCAGCAAAGAGCTTTCTTT	CAISLGQQRAFF
TRBJ2-1	TRBV4-1	TRBD2	NA	TGCGCCAGCAGCCAAAGACTAGCGGGAGTGGATGAGCAGTTCTTC	CASSQRLAGVDEQFF
TRBJ2-7	TRBV11-2	NA	NA	TGTGCCAGCAGCGCCACCTCAAACCTCTACGAGCAGTACTTC	CASSATSNLYEQYF
TRBJ2-5	TRBV28	NA	NA	TGTGCCAGCAGCCGACGACTGGGCGGCCCATCGGGGGAGACCCAGTACTTC	CASSRRLGGPSGETQYF
TRBJ2-1	TRBV2	NA	NA	TGTGCCAGCAGTCGAACAAGCTCCCCCTCCTACAATGAGCAGTTCTTC	CASSRTSSPSYNEQFF
TRBJ2-1	TRBV3-1/TRBV3-2	TRBD1	NA	TGTGCCAGCAGCTCCACAGGGGGCGCGAGGAATGAGCAGTTCTTC	CASSSTGGARNEQFF
TRBJ2-3	TRBV4-1	TRBD2	NA	TGCGCCAGCAGCCTTAGCGGGAGGGCCCCAGATACGCAGTATTTT	CASSLSGRAPDTQYF
TRBJ2-2	TRBV6-5	TRBD1	NA	TGTGCCACTCGACAGGGGAACACCGGGGAGCTGTTTTTT	CATRQGNTGELFF
TRBJ1-2	TRBV19	NA	NA	TGTGCCACCTGGGGGAGGGGATCCTACGGCTACACCTTC	CATWGRGSYGYTF
TRBJ2-1	TRBV11-2	NA	NA	TGTGCCAGCAGCTCACAGGGTAGTGAGCAGTTCTTC	CASSSQGSEQFF
TRBJ1-1	TRBV4-2	NA	few	TGTGCCAGCAGCCAAGAGGGGAAAACTGAAGCTTTCTTT	CASSQEGKTEAFF
TRBJ1-6	TRBV13	NA	NA	TGTGCCAGCAGCTTAGGCAGGGCTAATTCACCCCTCCACTTT	CASSLGRANSPLHF
TRBJ2-3	TRBV28	TRBD2	NA	TGTGCCAGCAAAGCGGGGGGTGGCACAGATACGCAGTATTTT	CASKAGGGTDTQYF
TRBJ2-3	TRBV6-1	NA	NA	TGTGCCAGCAGTGAAGTTCTAATGTTGGTTACGCAGTATTTT	CASSEVLMLVTQYF
TRBJ2-2	TRBV7-2	NA	once	TGTGCCAGCAGCTTAGGGTACCTAGCCAACACCGGGGAGCTGTTTTTT	CASSLGYLANTGELFF
TRBJ2-5	TRBV2	NA	NA	TGTGCCAGCCGGTCCGGGGACTCGACGTCCGGGATACAGTACTTC	CASRSGDSTSGIQYF
TRBJ2-1	TRBV5-1	NA	NA	TGCGCCAGCAGCCTCCCTGGAGGTCCTAAGATCGTCTCCTACAATGAGCAGTTCTTC	CASSLPGGPKIVSYNEQFF
TRBJ1-5	TRBV15	NA	once	TGTGCCACCAGCAGTCCAGCGGGGGCCACCTATAGCAATCAGCCCCAGCATTTT	CATSSPAGATYSNQPQHF
TRBJ2-1	TRBV5-8	TRBD2	NA	TGTGCCAGCAGCTTTAGCGGGGGCTCCTACAATGAGCAGTTCTTC	CASSFSGGSYNEQFF
TRBJ1-6	TRBV19	NA	NA	TGTGCCAGTAGTCCGCCGCTTCAGGGTATGGTATCACCCCTCCACTTT	CASSPPLQGMVSPLHF
TRBJ1-4	TRBV6-6	NA	NA	TGCGCCAGCAGGCTTGATACGGTTCCTGAAAAACTGTTTTTT	CASRLDTVPEKLFF
TRBJ2-4	TRBV3-1/TRBV3-2	NA	NA	TGTGCCAGCAGCCAAGGCCCCCCCCCTGTTATAGCCAAAAACATTCAGTACTTC	CASSQGPPPVIAKNIQYF
TRBJ2-7	TRBV20-1	NA	NA	TGCAGTGCTAGAGAGTGGGCAAGAGCGTACTTC	CSAREWARAYF
TRBJ2-2	TRBV18	NA	NA	TGTGCCAGCTCACCACTCGGTGACAACACCGGGGAGCTGTTTTTT	CASSPLGDNTGELFF
TRBJ1-2	TRBV14	NA	once	TGTGCCAGCAGCCAGTCTCTGGGAACTAACTATGGCTACACCTTC	CASSQSLGTNYGYTF
TRBJ2-5	TRBV19	NA	NA	TGTGCCAGTAGTATTACCGTGGAGGAGACCCAGTACTTC	CASSITVEETQYF
TRBJ2-7	TRBV5-1	NA	NA	TGCGCCAGCAGCTTAACAGGAAGTAGTCCCTACGAGCAGTACTTC	CASSLTGSSPYEQYF
TRBJ2-3	TRBV3-1/TRBV3-2	NA	NA	TGTGCCAGCAGCCCTTGGCGGGAAAAAGCAGATACGCAGTATTTT	CASSPWREKADTQYF
TRBJ1-4	TRBV27	TRBD1	NA	TGTGCCAGCAGTTATGAAGGGGGCCATGAAAAACTGTTTTTT	CASSYEGGHEKLFF
TRBJ2-1	TRBV15	TRBD1	NA	TGTGTCACCAGCAGAGGTCGGACAGGCGCCTACAATGAGCAGTTCTTC	CVTSRGRTGAYNEQFF
TRBJ2-7	TRBV19	NA	once	TGTGCCAGTAGTATGGAGGGACAAAGCTCCTACGAGCAGTACTTC	CASSMEGQSSYEQYF
TRBJ2-7	TRBV30	TRBD1	few	TGTGCCTGGAGTGTAGTAGGGGGCATCGAGCAGTACTTC	CAWSVVGGIEQYF
TRBJ1-3	TRBV5-5	TRBD1	NA	TGTGCCAGCAGCTTCCGACGGACAGGGTCATCTGGAAACACCATATATTTT	CASSFRRTGSSGNTIYF
TRBJ1-2	TRBV5-6	NA	NA	TGTGCCAGCAGCTTTGCACGGGAGACGGGCTACACCTTC	CASSFARETGYTF
TRBJ1-5	TRBV7-8	NA	NA	TGTGCCAGCAGCTTAGCTCGATCTCCCAGGACCTGGAGGCAGCCCCAGCATTTT	CASSLARSPRTWRQPQHF
TRBJ2-1	TRBV29-1	NA	few	TGCAGCGTTGAGTCTAACGAAGTTCAATCCTACAATGAGCAGTTCTTC	CSVESNEVQSYNEQFF
TRBJ1-4	TRBV5-6	NA	NA	TGTGCCAGCAGCTCGCAAACAGGAAAACTGTTTTTT	CASSSQTGKLFF
TRBJ2-3	TRBV6-5	TRBD2	once	TGTGCCAGCAGTCCCATCGGGAGGAGCACAGATACGCAGTATTTT	CASSPIGRSTDTQYF
TRBJ1-5	TRBV27	NA	once	TGTGCCAGCAGCCCCCGGCGGGGGCCGTCCGGCAATCAACCCCAGCATTTT	CASSPRRGPSGNQPQHF
TRBJ1-2	TRBV18	NA	NA	TGTGCCAGCTCACCACCGATTCGGTATGGCTACACCTTC	CASSPPIRYGYTF
TRBJ2-3	TRBV28	NA	NA	TGTGCCAGCAGACGAAGACCGGGACCAGATACGCAGTATTTT	CASRRRPGPDTQYF
TRBJ2-3	TRBV7-9	NA	once	TGTGCCAGCAGTTGGGGCCTCAGCACAGATACGCAGTATTTT	CASSWGLSTDTQYF
TRBJ1-2	TRBV19	NA	NA	TGTGCCAGTAGTGTTGCGAACTATGGCTACACCTTC	CASSVANYGYTF
TRBJ2-3	TRBV24-1	TRBD1	NA	TGTGCCACCAGTGATTTCACGGCCGGACAGGGCTCAGATACGCAGTATTTT	CATSDFTAGQGSDTQYF
TRBJ2-5	TRBV10-3	NA	NA	TGTGCCATCAGTGAGTCTAGAGACATGACCTGGGCGACCCAGTACTTC	CAISESRDMTWATQYF
TRBJ2-7	TRBV2	NA	NA	TGTGCCAGCAGTGCGGCAGGGTCCTACGAGCAGTACTTC	CASSAAGSYEQYF
TRBJ2-7	TRBV19	TRBD1	NA	TGTGCCAGTAGTAGGGGACAGGGGCTCTACGAGCAGTACTTC	CASSRGQGLYEQYF
TRBJ2-7	TRBV5-1	NA	NA	TGCGCCAGCAGCTTGGATGGGGGCTCCTACGAGCAGTACTTC	CASSLDGGSYEQYF